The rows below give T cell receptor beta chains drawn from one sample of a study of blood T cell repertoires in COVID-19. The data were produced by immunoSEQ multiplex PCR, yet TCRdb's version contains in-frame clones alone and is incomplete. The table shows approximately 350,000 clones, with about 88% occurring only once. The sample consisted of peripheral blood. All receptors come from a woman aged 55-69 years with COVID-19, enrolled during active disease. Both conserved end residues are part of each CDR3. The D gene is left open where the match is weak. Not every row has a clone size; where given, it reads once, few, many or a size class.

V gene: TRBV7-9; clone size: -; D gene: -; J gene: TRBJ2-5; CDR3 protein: CASSRGETQYF; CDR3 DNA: TGTGCCAGCAGCCGGGGGGAGACCCAGTACTTC
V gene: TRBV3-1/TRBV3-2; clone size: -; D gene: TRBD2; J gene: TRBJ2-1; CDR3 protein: CASSQGTSGALYNEQFF; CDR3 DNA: TGTGCCAGCAGCCAGGGGACTAGCGGGGCCCTCTACAATGAGCAGTTCTTC
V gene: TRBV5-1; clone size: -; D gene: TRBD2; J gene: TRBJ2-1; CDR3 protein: CASSAGPGLAGRWDNEQFF; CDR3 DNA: TGCGCCAGCAGCGCCGGCCCGGGACTAGCGGGGCGCTGGGACAATGAGCAGTTCTTC
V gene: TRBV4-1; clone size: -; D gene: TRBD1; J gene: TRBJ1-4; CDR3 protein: CASSQEEVGQGRLGWEKLFF; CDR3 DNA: TGCGCCAGCAGCCAAGAAGAGGTGGGACAGGGGAGGTTGGGATGGGAAAAACTGTTTTTT
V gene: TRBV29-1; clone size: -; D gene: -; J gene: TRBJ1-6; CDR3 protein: CSARGRGNSPLHF; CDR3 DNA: TGCAGCGCCAGGGGACGAGGAAATTCACCCCTCCACTTT
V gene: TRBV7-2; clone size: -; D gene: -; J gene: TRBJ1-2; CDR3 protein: CASSPEQDYGYTF; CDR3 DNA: TGTGCCAGCAGCCCGGAACAGGACTATGGCTACACCTTC
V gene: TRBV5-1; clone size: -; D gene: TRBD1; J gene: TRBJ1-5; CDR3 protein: CASSFRGGGNQPQHF; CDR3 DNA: TGCGCCAGCAGCTTCAGAGGGGGCGGCAATCAGCCCCAGCATTTT
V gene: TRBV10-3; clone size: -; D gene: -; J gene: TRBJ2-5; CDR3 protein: CAISDREATQYF; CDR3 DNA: TGTGCCATCAGTGACAGGGAGGCGACCCAGTACTTC
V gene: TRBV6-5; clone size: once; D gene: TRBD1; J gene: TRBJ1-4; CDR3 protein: CASSSTGLDNEKLFF; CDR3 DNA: TGTGCCAGCAGTTCGACAGGGCTGGATAATGAAAAACTGTTTTTT
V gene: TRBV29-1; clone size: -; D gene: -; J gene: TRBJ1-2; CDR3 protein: CSVDIQATNYGYTF; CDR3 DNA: TGCAGCGTTGACATCCAGGCGACTAACTATGGCTACACCTTC
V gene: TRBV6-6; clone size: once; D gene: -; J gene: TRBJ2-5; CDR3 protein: CASSFDRQETQYF; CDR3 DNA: TGTGCCAGCAGTTTCGATCGGCAAGAGACCCAGTACTTC
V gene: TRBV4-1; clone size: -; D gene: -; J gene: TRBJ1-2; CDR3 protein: CASSQDERGYGYTF; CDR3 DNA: TGCGCCAGCAGCCAAGATGAAAGGGGGTATGGCTACACCTTC
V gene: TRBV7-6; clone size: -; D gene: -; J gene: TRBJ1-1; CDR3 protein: CASSLNARENTEAFF; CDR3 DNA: TGTGCCAGCAGCTTAAATGCCAGGGAAAACACTGAAGCTTTCTTT
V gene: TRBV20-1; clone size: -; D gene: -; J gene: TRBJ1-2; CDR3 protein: CSALGPGGYTF; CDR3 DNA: TGCAGTGCTTTAGGCCCGGGTGGCTACACCTTC
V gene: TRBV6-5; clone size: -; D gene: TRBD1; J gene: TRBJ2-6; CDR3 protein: CASRLTGAGANVLTF; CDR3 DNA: TGTGCCAGCAGATTAACAGGGGCTGGGGCCAACGTCCTGACTTTC
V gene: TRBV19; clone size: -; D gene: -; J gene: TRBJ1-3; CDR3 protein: CASSISVDGNTIYF; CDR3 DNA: TGTGCCAGTAGTATTAGCGTCGATGGAAACACCATATATTTT
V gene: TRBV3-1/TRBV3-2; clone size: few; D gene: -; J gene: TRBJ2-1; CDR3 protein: CASSQERRNEQFF; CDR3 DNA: TGTGCCAGCAGCCAAGAACGGCGGAATGAGCAGTTCTTC
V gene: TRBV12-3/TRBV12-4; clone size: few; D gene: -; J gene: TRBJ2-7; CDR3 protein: CASSPSSYEQYF; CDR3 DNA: TGTGCCAGCAGTCCTAGCTCCTACGAGCAGTACTTC
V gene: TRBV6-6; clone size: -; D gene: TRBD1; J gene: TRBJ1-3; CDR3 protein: CASSPNQGQASGNTIYF; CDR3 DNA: TGTGCCAGCAGTCCGAATCAAGGACAGGCCTCTGGAAACACCATATATTTT
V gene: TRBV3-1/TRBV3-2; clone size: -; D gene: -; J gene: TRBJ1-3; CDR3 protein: CASSASQGIGNTIYF; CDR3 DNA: TGTGCCAGCAGCGCCTCACAGGGAATTGGAAACACCATATATTTT
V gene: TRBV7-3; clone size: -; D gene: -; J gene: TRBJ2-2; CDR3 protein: CASSPGGPEVTGELFF; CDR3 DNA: TGTGCCAGCAGCCCAGGGGGGCCAGAAGTGACCGGGGAGCTGTTTTTT
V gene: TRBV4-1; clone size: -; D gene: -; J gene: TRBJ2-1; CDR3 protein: CASSQVGGGWYNEQFF; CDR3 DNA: TGCGCCAGCAGCCAAGTGGGGGGGGGCTGGTACAATGAGCAGTTCTTC
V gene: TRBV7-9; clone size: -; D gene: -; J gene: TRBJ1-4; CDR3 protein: CASSWETGFNEKLFF; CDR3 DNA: TGTGCCAGCAGCTGGGAGACGGGGTTTAATGAAAAACTGTTTTTT
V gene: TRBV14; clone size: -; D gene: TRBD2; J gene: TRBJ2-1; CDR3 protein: CASSQGLAGGPRYEQFF; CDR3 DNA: TGTGCCAGCAGCCAGGGACTAGCGGGGGGCCCGAGGTATGAGCAGTTCTTC
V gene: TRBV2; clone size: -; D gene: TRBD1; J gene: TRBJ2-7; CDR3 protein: CASSGTVLYEQYF; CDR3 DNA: TGTGCCAGCAGCGGGACAGTACTCTACGAGCAGTACTTC
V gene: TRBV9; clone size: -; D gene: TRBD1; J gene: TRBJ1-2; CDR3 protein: CASSPRTGAGYGYTF; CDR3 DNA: TGTGCCAGCAGCCCCCGAACAGGGGCTGGCTATGGCTACACCTTC
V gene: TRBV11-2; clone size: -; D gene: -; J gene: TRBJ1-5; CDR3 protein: CASSLGSSNQPQHF; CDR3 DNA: TGTGCCAGCAGCCTCGGGAGTAGCAATCAGCCCCAGCATTTT
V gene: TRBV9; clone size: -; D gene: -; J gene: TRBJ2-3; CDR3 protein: CASSDNTDTQYF; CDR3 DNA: TGTGCCAGCAGCGACAACACAGATACGCAGTATTTT
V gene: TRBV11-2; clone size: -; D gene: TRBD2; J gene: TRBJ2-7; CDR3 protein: CASRGTSGGYEQYF; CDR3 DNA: TGTGCCAGCAGGGGAACTAGCGGGGGATACGAGCAGTACTTC
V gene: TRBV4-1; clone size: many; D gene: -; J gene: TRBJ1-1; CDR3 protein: CASSHPLNTEAFF; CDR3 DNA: TGCGCCAGCAGCCACCCTTTGAACACTGAAGCTTTCTTT
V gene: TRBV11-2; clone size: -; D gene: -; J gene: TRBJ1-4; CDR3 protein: CASSLQGLPNEKLFF; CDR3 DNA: TGTGCCAGCAGCTTACAGGGGTTGCCTAATGAAAAACTGTTTTTT
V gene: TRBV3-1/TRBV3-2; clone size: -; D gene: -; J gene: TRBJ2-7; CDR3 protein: CASSQGGLISYEQYF; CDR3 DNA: TGTGCCAGCAGCCAAGGCGGCCTTATCTCCTACGAGCAGTACTTC
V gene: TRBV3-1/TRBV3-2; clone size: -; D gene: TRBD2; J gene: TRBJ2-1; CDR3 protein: CASSQGASGGKSEQFF; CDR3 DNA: TGTGCCAGCAGCCAAGGGGCTAGCGGGGGAAAGAGTGAGCAGTTCTTC
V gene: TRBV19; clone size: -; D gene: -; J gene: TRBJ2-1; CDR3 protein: CASNRHSSSYNEQFF; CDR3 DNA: TGTGCCAGTAATAGGCACAGTAGCTCCTACAATGAGCAGTTCTTC
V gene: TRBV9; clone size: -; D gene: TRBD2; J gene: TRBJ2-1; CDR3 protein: CASSGSGTSLVEQFF; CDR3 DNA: TGTGCCAGCAGCGGGTCCGGGACTAGCCTTGTTGAGCAGTTCTTC
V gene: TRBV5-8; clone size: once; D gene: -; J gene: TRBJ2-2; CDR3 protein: CASSLEGSRAGELFF; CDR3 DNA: TGTGCCAGCAGCTTGGAAGGTAGCCGAGCCGGGGAGCTGTTTTTT
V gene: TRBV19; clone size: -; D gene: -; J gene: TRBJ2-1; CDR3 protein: CANRGAGRSSYNEQFF; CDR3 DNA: TGTGCCAACCGAGGGGCGGGGAGGAGCTCCTACAATGAGCAGTTCTTC
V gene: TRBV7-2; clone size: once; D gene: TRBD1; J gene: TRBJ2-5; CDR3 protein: CASSLDPGQGATQYF; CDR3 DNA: TGTGCCAGCAGCTTAGATCCGGGACAGGGGGCAACCCAGTACTTC
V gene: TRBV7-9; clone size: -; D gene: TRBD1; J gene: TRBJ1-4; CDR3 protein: CASSLYQGALEKLFF; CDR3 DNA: TGTGCCAGCAGCTTATACCAGGGGGCTCTTGAAAAACTGTTTTTT
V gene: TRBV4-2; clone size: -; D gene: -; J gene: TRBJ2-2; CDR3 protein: CASSQVGGLNGELFF; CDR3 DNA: TGTGCCAGCAGCCAAGTGGGGGGGCTGAACGGGGAGCTGTTTTTT
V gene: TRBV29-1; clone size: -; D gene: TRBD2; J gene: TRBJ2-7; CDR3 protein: CSVLTSGGSYEQYF; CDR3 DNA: TGCAGCGTCCTGACTAGCGGGGGCTCCTACGAGCAGTACTTC
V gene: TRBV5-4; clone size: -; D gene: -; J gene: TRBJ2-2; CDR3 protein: CASSSGPERGGRELFF; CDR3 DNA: TGTGCCAGCAGCTCGGGCCCTGAAAGGGGGGGCCGGGAGCTGTTTTTT
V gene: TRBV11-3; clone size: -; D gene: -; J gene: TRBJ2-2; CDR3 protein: CASSSRLEPTGELFF; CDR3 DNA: TGTGCCAGCAGCTCCAGACTAGAACCAACCGGGGAGCTGTTTTTT
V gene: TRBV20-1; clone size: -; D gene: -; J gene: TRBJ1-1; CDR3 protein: CSASLQVSEAFF; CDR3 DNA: TGCAGTGCTAGTCTACAGGTTTCTGAAGCTTTCTTT
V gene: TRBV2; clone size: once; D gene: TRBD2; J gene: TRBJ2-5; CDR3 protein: CASSLRTSMQETQYF; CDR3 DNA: TGTGCCAGCAGTCTGAGGACTAGTATGCAAGAGACCCAGTACTTC
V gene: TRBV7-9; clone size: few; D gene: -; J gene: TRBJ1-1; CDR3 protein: CASSPLQLPTTEAFF; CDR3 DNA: TGTGCCAGCAGCCCGCTACAGCTCCCCACCACTGAAGCTTTCTTT
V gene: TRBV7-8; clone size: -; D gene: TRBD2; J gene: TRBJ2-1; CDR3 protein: CASSLLTSGGRSSYNEQFF; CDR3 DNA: TGTGCCAGCAGCCTCCTTACTAGCGGGGGCCGCAGCTCCTACAATGAGCAGTTCTTC
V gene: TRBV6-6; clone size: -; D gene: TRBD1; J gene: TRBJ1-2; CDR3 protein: CASRSTTGGASSGYTF; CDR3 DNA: TGTGCCAGCAGAAGTACGACAGGGGGCGCTTCGAGCGGCTACACCTTC
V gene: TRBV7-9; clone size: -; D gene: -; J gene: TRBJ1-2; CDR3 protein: CASRKQGEDGYTF; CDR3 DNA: TGTGCCAGCAGGAAACAGGGAGAGGATGGCTACACCTTC
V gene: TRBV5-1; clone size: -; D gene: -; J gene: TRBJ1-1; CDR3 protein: CASSPLPEGIVEAFF; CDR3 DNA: TGCGCCAGCAGCCCTCTACCCGAGGGAATAGTTGAAGCTTTCTTT
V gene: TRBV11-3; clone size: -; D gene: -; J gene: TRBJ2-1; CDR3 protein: CASSFEQGYYNEQFF; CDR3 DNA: TGTGCCAGCAGCTTTGAGCAGGGTTATTACAATGAGCAGTTCTTC
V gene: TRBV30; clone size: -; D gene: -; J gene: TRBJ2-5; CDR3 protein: CAWRKSQETQYF; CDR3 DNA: TGTGCCTGGAGGAAGAGCCAAGAGACCCAGTACTTC
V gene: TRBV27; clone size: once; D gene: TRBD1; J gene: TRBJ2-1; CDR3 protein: CASSPPTGVSLFSSYNEQFF; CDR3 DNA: TGTGCCAGCAGTCCCCCGACAGGGGTCTCCCTCTTTAGCTCCTACAATGAGCAGTTCTTC
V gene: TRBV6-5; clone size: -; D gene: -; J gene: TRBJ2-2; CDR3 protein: CASSYRPRGTGELFF; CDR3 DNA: TGTGCCAGCAGTTACAGGCCCCGGGGGACCGGGGAGCTGTTTTTT